This T cell receptor (beta chain) was identified during a study of blood T cell repertoires in COVID-19. Study background: Some COVID-19 samples were acute and others convalescent; all came from the United States, Italy and Spain. T cells, B-cell-depleted T cells, or PBMCs supplied cDNA or gDNA.

Source study methods: Counts of nucleated cells, estimated from reference gene primer amplification, were obtained. Measured with immunoSEQ multiplex PCR; TCRdb has only the in-frame clones, and not every one. V and J calls and clone size are given by that table; D and trimming were obtained from the DNA. Here the sample spans some 360,000 clones, about 89% being singletons. Trimming removed 0 bases from V and 5 bases from J; junction bases left unmatched: 10. The CDR3 has 16 amino acids. Looked up from germline, CDR1 is SGDLS and CDR2 is YYNGEE. Sequenced sample: peripheral blood. The receptor comes from a woman aged 55-75 years with COVID-19, enrolled during active disease. The V gene is TRBV9, the J gene TRBJ2-5; TRBD1 agrees at 7 bases. CDR3 sequence reads: CASSVGGQLLWETQYF. The CDR3 DNA is TGTGCCAGCAGCGTAGGGGGACAGTTGCTATGGGAGACCCAGTACTTC.